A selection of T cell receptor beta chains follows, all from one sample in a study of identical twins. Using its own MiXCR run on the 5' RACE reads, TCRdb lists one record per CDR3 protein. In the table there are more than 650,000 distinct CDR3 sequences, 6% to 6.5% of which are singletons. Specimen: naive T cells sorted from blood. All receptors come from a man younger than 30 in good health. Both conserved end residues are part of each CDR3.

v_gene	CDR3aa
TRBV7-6	CASSEGGGGWQYF
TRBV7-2	CASSLGRAYNSPLHF
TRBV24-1	CATSDPPGQGDYGYTF
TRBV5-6	CASSFSRGRRETQYF
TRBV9	CASSGGQGYAGELFF
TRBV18	CASSPIAEEGSPLHF
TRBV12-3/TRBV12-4	CASSRALGQGGEQYF
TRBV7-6	CASSLTLGETGELFF
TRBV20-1	CSASLTSGYEQYF
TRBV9	CASSVRHANQPQHF
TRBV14	CASSQRTGWDGELFF